This TCR beta chain was obtained from a study of CD8+CD57+ T cells in acquired aplastic anemia (dated by TCRdb to 2016 to 2019). Regarding the study in general: On average, sorted CD4+ and CD8+ cells yielded around 3.5 ug of extracted DNA, with a range of 0.2 to 27.4 ug. The research as a whole found: Twenty-nine CD8+ CDR3 sequences were found in both patients and controls but appeared to be highly expressed in patients and within the immunodominant clones of the patients. CD8+ Simpson's diversity did not differ significantly between patients and healthy controls (P=0.060).

The CDR3 contains 15 residues, cysteine and phenylalanine counted. Of all the DNA, just the CDR3 is kept, 45 bases in frame from base 1. The germline V gene encodes CDR1 SNHLY and CDR2 FYNNEI. The trim is 5 bases for V and 6 bases for J, with a gap of 14 bases between the germline ends. TCR beta VDJ combination and CDR3 sequence profiling used genomic DNA as the template. An Illumina HiSeq 2000 was the platform used for TCR repertoire sequencing. Per the original workflow: TRBV/TRBJ rearrangement plots, CDR3 size and DJ length profiles, and Simpson's diversity index were used to evaluate the repertoires. The most abundant DNA sequence in the deep sequencing data was defined as the immunodominant clone. CDR3 amino acid sequences were screened for sharing across subjects and were compared with published repertoires and the VDJdb database. Clones were called with MiXCR by TCRdb after fastp trimmed the public reads at Q25, and only in-frame beta chains were retained. Duplicate CDR3 protein sequences are folded into a single record with the most common DNA and genes. These V and J calls rely on TCRdb rather than the paper's analysis. The sample table contains approximately 200,000 distinct CDR3 sequences; only one count was recorded for 55% to 70% of them. The ten most abundant clones make up more than 45% of the sample.

In the study, sorted CD4+ and CD8+ blood T cells from patients with severe aplastic anemia and from healthy subjects underwent deep sequencing of TCR repertoires. Ficoll-Paque density gradient centrifugation was used to isolate peripheral blood mononuclear cells. Before DNA extraction, CD4+ and CD8+ T cells were sorted by FACS or by magnetic beads. To note about this clonotype: Which antigen it targets is not known. No quality values exist for individual bases; no much larger clone is one base distant.

Sequencing was performed on sorted CD4+, CD8+, or CD8+CD57+ T cells (not recorded which) from PBMCs. In this chain, TRBV2 is recombined with TRBJ1-6, with TRBD1 tentatively as D gene (5 bases match). The clonotype was recovered from a human donor with severe aplastic anemia or a healthy control (not recorded which). The nucleotide sequence is given as TGTGCCAGCAGTCCAGAGTGGGGGAGTAATTCACCCCTCCACTTT. Its protein reads: CASSPEWGSNSPLHF.